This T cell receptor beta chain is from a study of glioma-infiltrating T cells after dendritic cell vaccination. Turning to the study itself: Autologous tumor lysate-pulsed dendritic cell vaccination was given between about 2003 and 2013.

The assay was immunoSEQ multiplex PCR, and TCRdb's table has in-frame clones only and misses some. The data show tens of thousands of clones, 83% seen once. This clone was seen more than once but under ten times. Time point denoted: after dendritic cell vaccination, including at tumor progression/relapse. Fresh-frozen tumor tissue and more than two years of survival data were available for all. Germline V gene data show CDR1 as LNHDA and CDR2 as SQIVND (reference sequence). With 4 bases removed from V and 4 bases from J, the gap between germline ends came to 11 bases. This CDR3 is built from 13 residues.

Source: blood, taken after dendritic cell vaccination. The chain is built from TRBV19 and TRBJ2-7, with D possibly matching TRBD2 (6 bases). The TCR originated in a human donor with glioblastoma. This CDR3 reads CASSNAGRYEQYF. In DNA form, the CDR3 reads TGTGCCAGTAGTAATGCAGGGAGGTACGAGCAGTACTTC. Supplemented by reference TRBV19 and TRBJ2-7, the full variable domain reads DGGITQSPKYLFRKEGQNVTLSCEQNLNHDAMYWYRQDPGQGLRLIYYSQIVNDFQKGDIAEGYSVSREKKESFPLTVTSAQKNPTAFYLCASSNAGRYEQYFGPGTRLTVT.